This TCR beta chain was retrieved from a study of cytotoxic CD8 clonotypes in ibrutinib-treated CLL. Repertoires were generated with immunoSEQ multiplex PCR, while TCRdb's copy carries only in-frame clones and drops some. The sample carries some 9,800 clones, approximately 57% recorded once. Of note for this clone: Its antigen is as yet unknown.

The CDR3 is 16 residues long. In germline, CDR1 is MGHRA, CDR2 YSYEKL. The V and J ends lost 0 bases and 2 bases, in that order; junction bases with no gene match: 6. Study-wide results and limits: Clonality increased at ibrutinib response, then returned toward baseline at progression.

This TCR was recovered from a human donor with chronic lymphocytic leukemia. The sample in question was PBMCs, obtained before ibrutinib treatment. The rearrangement links TRBV4-1 to TRBJ1-2; TRBD1 aligns across 7 bases. The CDR3 bases are TGCGCCAGCAGCCAAGATTCGGGACAGCTGAACTATGGCTACACCTTC. This gives the protein CASSQDSGQLNYGYTF.